This T cell receptor beta chain was recovered during a study of cytomegalovirus exposure and HLA in healthy donors. Details on this clone: What it binds is not known.

Study observations and caveats: TCR beta V- and J-gene trimming, according to a later analysis, was linked to a missense DCLRE1C variant.

The CDR3 totals 14 residues. Germline values: CDR1 LNHDA, CDR2 SQIVND (reference sequence). V gave up 0 bases and J gave up 2 bases, with 7 bases separating them. The PCR made use of 60 Vbeta and 13 Jbeta primers. The table came from immunoSEQ multiplex PCR; TCRdb's copy has only in-frame clones and leaves some out. The data contain approximately 260,000 clones, roughly 86% of them seen just once; the ten biggest clones take up roughly 2%. The chain recombines TRBV19 with TRBJ2-5; unclear D gene. The receptor's source is a middle-aged woman in good health and CMV-seropositive. Sequenced input: PBMCs. The CDR3 DNA sequence: TGTGCCAGTAGTATAGAAAAATCGCAAGAGACCCAGTACTTC. Translation gives CASSIEKSQETQYF.